By its share, the clone carrying this T cell receptor (beta chain) is large (0.1 to 1%). The antigen is undetermined. The data originate from a study of metastatic and nonmetastatic thyroid tumors. Across the whole study: Blood and tumor or nodule tissue repertoires from malignant and benign thyroid patients were compared.

Study outcomes and limitations: Reportedly, malignant thyroid tumors had significantly higher TCR beta diversity than benign nodules, in blood and tumor.

All patients reached thyroid surgery having received no treatment beforehand. Original processing notes: Construction of a distant-metastasis classifier for papillary thyroid cancer relied on CDR3 differences across clinicopathological groups. TCRdb recomputed clones from the PCR reads via MiXCR. It is TCRdb's table, rather than the study itself, that gives the V and J calls and clone size. The sample carries thousands of clones, 35% to 40% recorded once. The CDR3 contains 15 residues. V lost 0 bases to trimming and J lost 7 bases; unmatched junction nucleotides: 2. The germline V gene has CDR1 MNHEY and CDR2 SVGAGI.

Sample: adjacent normal tissue. The origin of this receptor is a female donor with papillary thyroid cancer or a benign thyroid nodule (not recorded which). Some clones in this sample may be carry-over from other donors' samples. This chain uses TRBV6-5 with TRBJ2-1; 11 positions match TRBD2. DNA of the CDR3: TGTGCCAGCAGTTACTCGACTAGCGGGATTAATGAGCAGTTCTTC. Its protein is CASSYSTSGINEQFF.